This TCR beta chain was identified during a study of blood T cell repertoires in COVID-19 (dated by TCRdb to between 2020 and 2021). In the study overall: Samples covering the acute and convalescent phases of COVID-19 were provided by collaborators in the United States, Italy and Spain. The material from the prospective study consisted of cDNA or gDNA derived from T cells, B-cell-depleted T cells, or PBMCs. The dataset comprised deeply sampled blood TCRbeta repertoires from subjects exposed to, actively infected with, or recovered from COVID-19. The repertoires were released in a freely available public database meant as a resource for research on the immune response to SARS-CoV-2. Samples came from the ongoing ImmuneRACE study (first 160 participants) plus 1,254 subjects from 6 global collaborators. Sample metadata almost always included a de-identified subject ID, COVID-19 status, age in years and sex. Where available, HLA class I and class II types were obtained from metadata supplied by the sample provider rather than from assay-based typing.

CDR1 KGHDR and CDR2 SFDVKD are derived from the germline V gene. V was cut back by 3 bases and J by 0 bases, leaving a gap of 14 bases between them. The CDR3 has 17 amino acids, counting the end cysteine and phenylalanine. Solely the CDR3 DNA is kept, with 51 bases framed from the first base. One collaborating source in Seattle enrolled patients during active infection and followed them longitudinally through the course of disease. The collaborating institutions used their own protocols to collect whole blood in K2EDTA tubes. For TCRbeta analysis, collaborators shipped samples in one of three forms: frozen whole blood, isolated PBMCs, or DNA extracted from either of those sample types. Overall study outcomes, separate from this receptor: Clinical and demographic metadata were provided uncurated, with the amount varying by source and participant.

On this clone: Its antigen target is currently unknown. No quality values exist for individual bases; no much larger clone is one base distant.

TCRbeta CDR3 regions were amplified from genomic DNA using the immunoSEQ Assay, a bias-controlled multiplex PCR. Per the authors' processing: The number of nucleated cells in each sample was estimated by amplification of reference gene primers within the assay. Sequence reads were collapsed and filtered to measure the absolute abundance of every unique TCRbeta CDR3 rearrangement. For each sample, productive Simpson clonality was calculated as the square root of Simpson's diversity index across productive rearrangements. TCRdb provides this immuneACCESS table in a form limited to in-frame rearrangements. Some clones are lacking; in checked studies, under half of them reflect an unresolved V gene, and why the rest are absent is not known. The DNA was the basis for D and trimming; V, J and clone size are from that table. Across this sample there are 130,000 or so clones, with around 84% seen only once. Clones ranked in the top ten supply approximately 8.9% of the sample.

This receptor was identified in a man younger than 45 with COVID-19, enrolled during active disease. This sequence uses TRBV24-1 and TRBJ2-1; the D segment could be TRBD2, given 6 matching bases. Sequencing was performed on peripheral blood. The CDR3 is CATSDPSGRSSYNEQFF. The DNA is TGTGCCACCAGTGATCCCAGTGGGAGGAGCTCCTACAATGAGCAGTTCTTC.